These T cell receptor beta chains were read from a single sample in a study of regulatory T cells in long-lasting Graves disease. TCRdb processed the multiplex PCR reads anew with MiXCR; each CDR3 protein has one entry. Of 500,000 to 700,000 distinct CDR3 sequences in the sample, about 30% were seen once. Material: peripheral blood mononuclear cells (PBMCs), obtained when the disease was refractory, from a patient treated with antithyroid drugs. These receptors were obtained from a female donor with Graves disease. The CDR3 runs from the conserved cysteine through the conserved F or W. The D gene is left open where the match is weak. Size is stated for part of the rows, as once, few or many counts, or as a class when the clone is expanded.

v_gene	j_gene	abundance	d_gene	CDR3nt	CDR3aa
TRBV11-2	TRBJ1-5	few	.	TGTGCCAGCAGCTTAGGATCTCAGATATATCAGCCCCAGCATTTT	CASSLGSQIYQPQHF
TRBV20-1	TRBJ2-5	.	TRBD2	TGCAGTGCTAGGGAAAGCGGGGGGTGGTCCCAGTACTTC	CSARESGGWSQYF
TRBV30	TRBJ2-7	.	.	TGTGCCTGGACCCCAACAGCCTACGAGCAGTACTTC	CAWTPTAYEQYF
TRBV12-3/TRBV12-4	TRBJ1-1	.	.	TGTGCCAGCAGCCCTCTGTTGAGGAACACTGAAGCTTTCTTT	CASSPLLRNTEAFF
TRBV28	TRBJ1-5	.	.	TGTGCCAGCAGTTCCCCCATTGGAGGGGAGTATCAGCCCCAGCATTTT	CASSSPIGGEYQPQHF
TRBV12-3/TRBV12-4	TRBJ1-2	many	.	TGTGCCAGCAGTTCCATCAAATCTAGGTCTGGAGATGGCTACACCTTC	CASSSIKSRSGDGYTF
TRBV27	TRBJ2-5	few	.	TGTGCCAGCAGTTGGGGGGCGGGAGAGACCCAGTACTTC	CASSWGAGETQYF
TRBV6-2/TRBV6-3	TRBJ1-1	few	.	TGTGCCAGCAGTTACTCGAACGGGGTACGTCGGGGCACTGAAGCTTTCTTT	CASSYSNGVRRGTEAFF
TRBV15	TRBJ2-7	.	TRBD1	TGTGCCACCAGCAACCCAAGAGCAGGGGGCGACGAGCAGTACTTC	CATSNPRAGGDEQYF
TRBV3-1	TRBJ1-1	.	.	TGTGCCAGCAGCCAAGATTTTTCTAGTGGAGGGGGGACTGAAGCTTTCTTT	CASSQDFSSGGGTEAFF
TRBV5-1	TRBJ1-2	once	.	TGCGCCAGCAGCTTGGAGGCAAGACCCTATGGCTACACCTTC	CASSLEARPYGYTF
TRBV12-3/TRBV12-4	TRBJ1-1	many	.	TGTGCCAGCAGTCCATGGGTAATGAACACTGAAGCTTTCTTT	CASSPWVMNTEAFF
TRBV6-1	TRBJ1-2	few	.	TGTGCCAGCAGTGAACGGCCAGTTTATGGCTACACCTTC	CASSERPVYGYTF
TRBV30	TRBJ1-2	few	TRBD1	TGTGCCTGGAGTGCGGGACAGGGGGCGGGAGACACCTTC	CAWSAGQGAGDTF
TRBV19	TRBJ1-5	.	TRBD1	TGTGCCAGTAGTTCCCTGGACAGGATCAATCAGCCCCAGCATTTT	CASSSLDRINQPQHF
TRBV6-1	TRBJ2-7	.	TRBD2	TGTGCCTGCAGGACTAGTAACTACGAGCAGTACTTC	CACRTSNYEQYF
TRBV11-2	TRBJ2-1	.	TRBD1	TGTGCCAGCGGCCGGGACAGTAGCTCCTACAATGAGCAGTTCTTC	CASGRDSSSYNEQFF
TRBV12-3/TRBV12-4	TRBJ2-7	.	TRBD1	TGTGCCAGCAGCTGGACAGGGTTCGTCCACGAGCAGTACTTC	CASSWTGFVHEQYF
TRBV7-3	TRBJ2-2	.	.	TGTGCCAGCTCCCCTAGGACCCTAAACACCGGGGAGCTGTTTTTT	CASSPRTLNTGELFF
TRBV12-3/TRBV12-4	TRBJ1-2	many	TRBD1	TGTGCCATCAGGGGGGTGGGAGGGGGCAGATATGGCTACACCTTC	CAIRGVGGGRYGYTF
TRBV28	TRBJ2-5	.	.	TGTGCCAGCAGTTCGGACTACAGGAGGGAGGAGACCCAGTACTTC	CASSSDYRREETQYF
TRBV12-3/TRBV12-4	TRBJ1-5	few	TRBD1	TGTGCCAGCAACAGGGGGCCCCTTAGCAATCAGCCCCAGCATTTT	CASNRGPLSNQPQHF
TRBV3-1	TRBJ1-2	many	.	TGTGCCAGCAGCCAAGACCACTATGGCTACACCTTC	CASSQDHYGYTF
TRBV27	TRBJ1-4	.	TRBD1	TGTGCCAGCAGTTTGACAGGGATGATTAATGAAAAACTGTTTTTT	CASSLTGMINEKLFF
TRBV7-6	TRBJ2-5	.	.	TGTGCCAGCAGCCTACAGGACAGTCAAGAGACCCAGTACTTC	CASSLQDSQETQYF
TRBV12-3/TRBV12-4	TRBJ1-2	many	.	TGTGCCAGCAGTTTGTCAACCTTAAACTATGGCTACACCTTC	CASSLSTLNYGYTF
TRBV5-5	TRBJ2-7	.	.	TGTGCCAGCAGCGCCGGGACACACTCCTACGAGCAGTACTTC	CASSAGTHSYEQYF
TRBV12-3/TRBV12-4	TRBJ2-2	.	TRBD1	TGTGCCAGCAGAGGACAGGGGGACACCGGGGAGCTGTTTTTT	CASRGQGDTGELFF
TRBV19	TRBJ1-5	few	.	TGTGCCAGTAGTATAAATGTGAAGGGGGAACAGCCCCAGCATTTT	CASSINVKGEQPQHF
TRBV20-1	TRBJ1-2	few	.	TGCAGTGCCACCGACATTCGCGCACGCTATGGCTACACCTTC	CSATDIRARYGYTF
TRBV3-1	TRBJ2-7	.	.	TGTGCCAGCGGTCCACTTTACTCCTACGAGCAGTACTTC	CASGPLYSYEQYF
TRBV9	TRBJ1-6	few	.	TGTGCCAGCAGCGCACAAGGGTCCGGGGCTAATTCACCCCTCCACTTT	CASSAQGSGANSPLHF
TRBV20-1	TRBJ1-4	.	.	TGCAGTGCTAGAGGGGGGGGCTTGGGTGAAAAACTGTTTTTT	CSARGGGLGEKLFF
TRBV28	TRBJ2-5	.	.	TGTGCCAGCAGTTTAACCCATGACCGTGAGACCCAGTACTTC	CASSLTHDRETQYF
TRBV28	TRBJ2-3	.	.	TGTGCCAGCAGTTTATACAATACGGATACGCAGTATTTT	CASSLYNTDTQYF
TRBV6-1	TRBJ1-1	few	.	TGTGCCAGCACGGATCCCGCGACAGGGAACACTGAAGCTTTCTTT	CASTDPATGNTEAFF